These T cell receptor beta chains were read from a single sample in a study of blood T cell repertoires in COVID-19. Libraries were prepared by immunoSEQ multiplex PCR; TCRdb keeps only in-frame clonotypes and omits some of them. Of some 310,000 clones listed, roughly 86% are singletons. Sequences were obtained from PBMCs or T cells enriched from blood (not recorded which). Receptor source: a woman in her 30s who had recovered from COVID-19. CDR3s include the opening cysteine and the closing phenylalanine or tryptophan. D genes are given only for firm matches. Size values are once, few and many counts, or a class for expanded clones, and some rows have none.

TRBJ1-1	NA	NA	TRBV11-2	CASSLGGGNTEAFF	TGTGCCAGCAGCTTAGGTGGCGGAAACACTGAAGCTTTCTTT
TRBJ1-3	NA	NA	TRBV19	CASSIDAETYSGNTIYF	TGTGCCAGTAGTATAGATGCCGAGACTTACTCTGGAAACACCATATATTTT
TRBJ2-6	TRBD1	NA	TRBV25-1	CARVDRSGANVLTF	TGTGCCAGAGTGGACAGGTCTGGGGCCAACGTCCTGACTTTC
TRBJ2-3	NA	NA	TRBV28	CASSLRSDTDTQYF	TGTGCCAGCAGTTTGAGGTCCGACACAGATACGCAGTATTTT
TRBJ2-1	NA	NA	TRBV2	CASSPTGLQFF	TGTGCCAGCAGTCCAACAGGGTTGCAGTTCTTC
TRBJ2-5	NA	NA	TRBV28	CASSFTPMSIETQYF	TGTGCCAGCAGTTTTACCCCAATGAGTATAGAGACCCAGTACTTC
TRBJ2-1	NA	NA	TRBV10-3	CAISERANNEQFF	TGTGCCATCAGTGAACGAGCTAACAATGAGCAGTTCTTC
TRBJ1-5	TRBD1	NA	TRBV7-2	CAQKGQGSQPQHF	TGTGCCCAGAAGGGACAGGGGAGCCAGCCCCAGCATTTT
TRBJ2-2	NA	NA	TRBV6-5	CAIREQGITGELFF	TGTGCCATCAGAGAGCAGGGGATCACCGGGGAGCTGTTTTTT
TRBJ1-1	NA	NA	TRBV5-1	CASSLEHPNTEAFF	TGCGCCAGCAGCTTGGAACACCCGAACACTGAAGCTTTCTTT
TRBJ1-1	NA	NA	TRBV5-4	CASSLVGMNTEAFF	TGTGCCAGCAGCTTGGTCGGGATGAACACTGAAGCTTTCTTT
TRBJ1-4	NA	NA	TRBV21-1	CASSKAPGAKNEKLFF	TGTGCCAGCAGCAAAGCTCCAGGGGCAAAAAATGAAAAACTGTTTTTT
TRBJ1-1	NA	NA	TRBV29-1	CSTTGSGTEAFF	TGCAGCACCACAGGGTCAGGCACTGAAGCTTTCTTT
TRBJ1-6	NA	NA	TRBV6-5	CAIGRGGTYNSPLHF	TGTGCCATCGGGCGTGGAGGTACCTATAATTCACCCCTCCACTTT
TRBJ2-7	TRBD1	NA	TRBV7-3	CASSFSDRAYEQYF	TGTGCCAGCAGCTTTTCGGACAGGGCGTACGAGCAGTACTTC
TRBJ1-2	TRBD1	NA	TRBV29-1	CSVDATDRTANYGYTF	TGCAGCGTTGACGCCACGGACAGGACCGCTAACTATGGCTACACCTTC
TRBJ2-7	NA	NA	TRBV6-2/TRBV6-3	CASSTSGALQGEQYF	TGTGCCAGCAGTACCTCTGGGGCGCTACAGGGCGAGCAGTACTTC
TRBJ1-6	TRBD1	NA	TRBV19	CASTWTGRSDSPLHF	TGTGCCAGTACCTGGACAGGGAGAAGTGATTCACCCCTCCACTTT
TRBJ2-7	TRBD1	NA	TRBV28	CASSFRDSSYEQYF	TGTGCCAGCAGCTTCCGGGACAGCTCCTACGAGCAGTACTTC
TRBJ1-5	NA	NA	TRBV6-2/TRBV6-3	CASSTSEVWQPQHF	NA
TRBJ1-5	TRBD1	few	TRBV10-3	CAISTGQGALDQPQHF	TGTGCCATCAGTACGGGACAGGGGGCCCTCGATCAGCCCCAGCATTTT
TRBJ1-1	TRBD1	NA	TRBV23-1	CASNGGQGLFMNTEAFF	TGCGCCAGCAACGGGGGACAGGGACTGTTCATGAACACTGAAGCTTTCTTT
TRBJ2-7	TRBD2	NA	TRBV9	CASSVGLAEDVHEQYF	TGTGCCAGCAGCGTAGGACTAGCCGAGGATGTCCACGAGCAGTACTTC
TRBJ2-3	TRBD2	few	TRBV15	CATSTWGTSGSSTDTQYF	TGTGCCACCAGCACCTGGGGGACTAGCGGGAGTAGCACAGATACGCAGTATTTT
TRBJ1-4	NA	NA	TRBV7-9	CASSSSPTDKNEKLFF	TGTGCCAGCAGCTCATCACCGACAGATAAGAATGAAAAACTGTTTTTT